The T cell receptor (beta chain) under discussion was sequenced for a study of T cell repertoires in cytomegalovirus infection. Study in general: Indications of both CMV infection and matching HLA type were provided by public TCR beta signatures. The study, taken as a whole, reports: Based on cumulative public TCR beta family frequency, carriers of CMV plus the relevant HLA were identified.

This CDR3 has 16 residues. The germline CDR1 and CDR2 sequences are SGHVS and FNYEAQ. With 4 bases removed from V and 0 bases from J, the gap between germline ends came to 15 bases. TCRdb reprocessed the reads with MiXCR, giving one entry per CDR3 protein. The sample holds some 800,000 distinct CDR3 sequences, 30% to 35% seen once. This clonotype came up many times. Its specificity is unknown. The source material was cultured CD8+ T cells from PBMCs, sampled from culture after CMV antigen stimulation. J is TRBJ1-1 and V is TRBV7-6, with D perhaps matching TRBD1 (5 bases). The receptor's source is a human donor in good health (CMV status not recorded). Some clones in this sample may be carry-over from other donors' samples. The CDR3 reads CASSYRQTRMNTEAFF. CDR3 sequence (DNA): TGTGCCAGCAGCTATAGACAGACTAGAATGAACACTGAAGCTTTCTTT.